A selection of T cell receptor beta chains follows, all from one sample in a study of tumor-infiltrating lymphocytes in localized non-small cell lung cancer. TCRdb's table, derived via immunoSEQ multiplex PCR, lists solely in-frame clones and lacks some. The table has about 14,000 clones, 60% to 80% seen once. The sample was lung tumor tissue. These receptor sequences come from a human donor with non-small cell lung cancer. The CDR3 runs from the conserved cysteine through the conserved F or W. D genes are given only for firm matches. Size is omitted from some rows. Given values are once, few, many or a class for expanded clones.

J gene: TRBJ1-5
D gene: -
clone size: -
V gene: TRBV27
CDR3 protein: CATLSNQPQHF
CDR3 DNA: TGTGCCACCCTTAGCAATCAGCCCCAGCATTTT

J gene: TRBJ1-1
D gene: -
clone size: -
V gene: TRBV2
CDR3 protein: CASGGGRANTEAFF
CDR3 DNA: TGTGCCAGCGGGGGGGGCAGGGCGAACACTGAAGCTTTCTTT

J gene: TRBJ1-4
D gene: -
clone size: -
V gene: TRBV11-2
CDR3 protein: CASTRRDGGGDEKLFF
CDR3 DNA: TGTGCCAGCACCCGGCGGGACGGGGGTGGCGATGAAAAACTGTTTTTT

J gene: TRBJ2-5
D gene: -
clone size: -
V gene: TRBV7-2
CDR3 protein: CASSPSVGTQYF
CDR3 DNA: TGTGCCAGCAGCCCCTCAGTGGGGACCCAGTACTTC

J gene: TRBJ2-2
D gene: TRBD1
clone size: -
V gene: TRBV4-2
CDR3 protein: CASSQRAQGADTGELFF
CDR3 DNA: TGTGCCAGCAGCCAAAGGGCACAGGGGGCCGACACCGGGGAGCTGTTTTTT

J gene: TRBJ1-3
D gene: -
clone size: medium-sized
V gene: TRBV5-1
CDR3 protein: CASSLDSGTGNTIYF
CDR3 DNA: TGCGCCAGCAGCTTGGACTCCGGGACAGGAAACACCATATATTTT

J gene: TRBJ2-7
D gene: -
clone size: -
V gene: TRBV27
CDR3 protein: CASSSTRYEQYF
CDR3 DNA: TGTGCCAGCAGTTCGACACGTTACGAGCAGTACTTC

J gene: TRBJ2-7
D gene: TRBD1
clone size: -
V gene: TRBV6-6
CDR3 protein: CASRSAQGAYEQYF
CDR3 DNA: TGTGCCAGCAGATCGGCGCAGGGGGCCTACGAGCAGTACTTC

J gene: TRBJ1-5
D gene: TRBD1
clone size: -
V gene: TRBV4-3
CDR3 protein: CASTRDSSPPLFQPQHF
CDR3 DNA: TGCGCCAGCACCCGGGACAGTAGCCCACCTTTGTTTCAGCCCCAGCATTTT

J gene: TRBJ2-1
D gene: -
clone size: -
V gene: TRBV6-6
CDR3 protein: CASSRGRGPLDNEQFF
CDR3 DNA: TGTGCCAGCAGTCGAGGGCGCGGTCCGTTAGACAATGAGCAGTTCTTC

J gene: TRBJ1-1
D gene: -
clone size: -
V gene: TRBV7-9
CDR3 protein: CASRPQGTPEAFF
CDR3 DNA: TGTGCCAGCAGGCCACAGGGTACTCCTGAAGCTTTCTTT

J gene: TRBJ2-7
D gene: TRBD1
clone size: few
V gene: TRBV6-5
CDR3 protein: CASSYAGTGGKEQYF
CDR3 DNA: TGTGCCAGCAGTTATGCCGGGACAGGGGGGAAGGAGCAGTACTTC

J gene: TRBJ2-1
D gene: -
clone size: -
V gene: TRBV4-2
CDR3 protein: CASSPQGSSYNEQFF
CDR3 DNA: TGTGCCAGCAGCCCCCAGGGGAGCTCCTACAATGAGCAGTTCTTC

J gene: TRBJ2-1
D gene: -
clone size: -
V gene: TRBV7-7
CDR3 protein: CASSLDGNGGNEQFF
CDR3 DNA: TGTGCCAGCAGCTTAGACGGGAACGGAGGTAATGAGCAGTTCTTC

J gene: TRBJ2-7
D gene: TRBD1
clone size: -
V gene: TRBV18
CDR3 protein: CASSRPGQGIYEQYF
CDR3 DNA: TGTGCCAGCTCACGCCCCGGACAGGGTATCTACGAGCAGTACTTC

J gene: TRBJ2-6
D gene: -
clone size: -
V gene: TRBV29-1
CDR3 protein: CSVTPGSGANVLTF
CDR3 DNA: TGCAGCGTGACCCCGGGATCTGGGGCCAACGTCCTGACTTTC

J gene: TRBJ2-5
D gene: -
clone size: -
V gene: TRBV28
CDR3 protein: CASRGGETQYF
CDR3 DNA: TGTGCCAGCAGGGGGGGAGAGACCCAGTACTTC

J gene: TRBJ1-5
D gene: TRBD1
clone size: -
V gene: TRBV7-9
CDR3 protein: CASSLVMGEGQGGNQPQHF
CDR3 DNA: TGTGCCAGCAGCTTAGTTATGGGAGAGGGACAGGGGGGGAATCAGCCCCAGCATTTT

J gene: TRBJ2-5
D gene: TRBD2
clone size: -
V gene: TRBV6-5
CDR3 protein: CASSPGTSGQETQYF
CDR3 DNA: TGTGCCAGCAGTCCCGGGACTAGCGGCCAAGAGACCCAGTACTTC

J gene: TRBJ1-2
D gene: TRBD1
clone size: -
V gene: TRBV7-9
CDR3 protein: CASSPGQGGYGYTF
CDR3 DNA: TGTGCCAGCAGCCCCGGACAGGGCGGCTATGGCTACACCTTC

J gene: TRBJ1-6
D gene: -
clone size: -
V gene: TRBV1
CDR3 protein: CTSSQRFRAGRTNSPLHF
CDR3 DNA: TGCACCAGCAGCCAACGCTTCCGGGCCGGCCGAACAAATTCACCCCTCCACTTT

J gene: TRBJ2-5
D gene: TRBD2
clone size: -
V gene: TRBV9
CDR3 protein: CASSQAGGAGAQYF
CDR3 DNA: TGTGCCAGCAGCCAAGCGGGGGGGGCTGGGGCCCAGTACTTC

J gene: TRBJ2-7
D gene: TRBD1
clone size: -
V gene: TRBV6-5
CDR3 protein: CASRRIGTGAYEQYF
CDR3 DNA: TGTGCCAGCAGGAGAATCGGGACAGGGGCCTACGAGCAGTACTTC

J gene: TRBJ1-1
D gene: -
clone size: -
V gene: TRBV7-6
CDR3 protein: CASSPRLGGEAFF
CDR3 DNA: TGTGCCAGCAGCCCGCGCCTCGGGGGGGAAGCTTTCTTT

J gene: TRBJ2-7
D gene: TRBD1
clone size: -
V gene: TRBV6-5
CDR3 protein: CASSYLGTGTYEQYF
CDR3 DNA: TGTGCCAGCAGTTACCTCGGGACAGGGACGTACGAGCAGTACTTC

J gene: TRBJ1-6
D gene: TRBD1
clone size: -
V gene: TRBV30
CDR3 protein: CAWVPQGRLSPLHF
CDR3 DNA: TGTGCCTGGGTTCCACAGGGGAGGTTATCACCCCTCCACTTT

J gene: TRBJ1-3
D gene: -
clone size: -
V gene: TRBV25-1
CDR3 protein: CASSVGAGNTIYF
CDR3 DNA: TGTGCCAGCAGTGTAGGGGCTGGAAACACCATATATTTT

J gene: TRBJ2-3
D gene: TRBD2
clone size: -
V gene: TRBV28
CDR3 protein: CASSLAGNTDTQYF
CDR3 DNA: TGTGCCAGCAGCCTAGCGGGGAACACAGATACGCAGTATTTT

J gene: TRBJ1-4
D gene: TRBD1
clone size: -
V gene: TRBV5-6
CDR3 protein: CASRKTGGPNEKLFF
CDR3 DNA: TGTGCCAGCAGAAAGACAGGGGGCCCTAATGAAAAACTGTTTTTT

J gene: TRBJ2-2
D gene: -
clone size: once
V gene: TRBV6-4
CDR3 protein: CASRDINTGELFF
CDR3 DNA: TGTGCCAGCAGAGATATTAACACCGGGGAGCTGTTTTTT

J gene: TRBJ1-4
D gene: -
clone size: -
V gene: TRBV18
CDR3 protein: CASSRGANEKLFF
CDR3 DNA: TGTGCCAGCTCACGGGGCGCGAATGAAAAACTGTTTTTT

J gene: TRBJ2-7
D gene: TRBD1
clone size: -
V gene: TRBV4-1
CDR3 protein: CASSQAPGQDTYEQYF
CDR3 DNA: TGCGCCAGCAGCCAAGCACCGGGACAGGATACCTACGAGCAGTACTTC

J gene: TRBJ2-7
D gene: -
clone size: -
V gene: TRBV7-8
CDR3 protein: CASSTGISYEQYF
CDR3 DNA: TGTGCCAGCAGCACAGGGATCTCCTACGAGCAGTACTTC

J gene: TRBJ1-2
D gene: -
clone size: -
V gene: TRBV5-6
CDR3 protein: CASKTLNYGYTF
CDR3 DNA: TGTGCCAGCAAAACCCTTAACTATGGCTACACCTTC

J gene: TRBJ2-4
D gene: -
clone size: -
V gene: TRBV18
CDR3 protein: CASSPPSTLNIQYF
CDR3 DNA: TGTGCCAGCTCACCACCGAGTACGTTAAACATTCAGTACTTC

J gene: TRBJ2-5
D gene: -
clone size: -
V gene: TRBV28
CDR3 protein: CASSQGDNQETQYF
CDR3 DNA: TGTGCCAGCAGCCAAGGGGACAATCAAGAGACCCAGTACTTC

J gene: TRBJ2-6
D gene: -
clone size: few
V gene: TRBV19
CDR3 protein: CASSIERTTSSGANVLTF
CDR3 DNA: TGTGCCAGTAGTATTGAGAGGACAACTTCCTCTGGGGCCAACGTCCTGACTTTC

J gene: TRBJ1-1
D gene: TRBD1
clone size: few
V gene: TRBV14
CDR3 protein: CASSGDRVGTEAFF
CDR3 DNA: TGTGCCAGCAGCGGGGACAGGGTTGGCACTGAAGCTTTCTTT

J gene: TRBJ1-2
D gene: -
clone size: -
V gene: TRBV19
CDR3 protein: CASNQGYYGYTF
CDR3 DNA: TGTGCCAGTAACCAAGGCTACTATGGCTACACCTTC

J gene: TRBJ2-2
D gene: TRBD2
clone size: -
V gene: TRBV29-1
CDR3 protein: CSVGGSATGELFF
CDR3 DNA: TGCAGCGTTGGCGGGAGTGCTACCGGGGAGCTGTTTTTT

J gene: TRBJ1-1
D gene: -
clone size: -
V gene: TRBV7-2
CDR3 protein: CASSLATEAEAFF
CDR3 DNA: TGTGCCAGCAGCTTAGCAACGGAAGCTGAAGCTTTCTTT

J gene: TRBJ1-2
D gene: TRBD1
clone size: -
V gene: TRBV6-5
CDR3 protein: CASSYQGQGAFGYTF
CDR3 DNA: TGTGCCAGCAGTTACCAGGGGCAGGGGGCATTTGGCTACACCTTC

J gene: TRBJ1-3
D gene: -
clone size: once
V gene: TRBV18
CDR3 protein: CASSPIRDSGNTIYF
CDR3 DNA: TGTGCCAGCTCACCGATCCGTGACTCTGGAAACACCATATATTTT

J gene: TRBJ2-5
D gene: TRBD1
clone size: -
V gene: TRBV7-9
CDR3 protein: CASSYPAGTGISYQETQYF
CDR3 DNA: TGTGCCAGCAGCTACCCCGCCGGGACAGGGATCTCGTACCAAGAGACCCAGTACTTC

J gene: TRBJ2-5
D gene: TRBD2
clone size: -
V gene: TRBV27
CDR3 protein: CASSLGGGTSEETQYF
CDR3 DNA: TGTGCCAGCAGTTTAGGCGGGGGGACATCTGAAGAGACCCAGTACTTC

J gene: TRBJ1-1
D gene: -
clone size: -
V gene: TRBV10-2
CDR3 protein: CASSEFRGTNTEAFF
CDR3 DNA: TGCGCCAGCAGTGAATTTAGGGGAACGAACACTGAAGCTTTCTTT

J gene: TRBJ1-1
D gene: TRBD1
clone size: -
V gene: TRBV5-4
CDR3 protein: CASSYPGQGARTEAFF
CDR3 DNA: TGTGCCAGCAGCTATCCGGGACAGGGGGCGCGCACTGAAGCTTTCTTT

J gene: TRBJ1-6
D gene: -
clone size: -
V gene: TRBV18
CDR3 protein: CASSPQVSTLGYNSPLHF
CDR3 DNA: TGTGCCAGCTCACCACAGGTTTCGACTTTGGGCTATAATTCACCCCTCCACTTT